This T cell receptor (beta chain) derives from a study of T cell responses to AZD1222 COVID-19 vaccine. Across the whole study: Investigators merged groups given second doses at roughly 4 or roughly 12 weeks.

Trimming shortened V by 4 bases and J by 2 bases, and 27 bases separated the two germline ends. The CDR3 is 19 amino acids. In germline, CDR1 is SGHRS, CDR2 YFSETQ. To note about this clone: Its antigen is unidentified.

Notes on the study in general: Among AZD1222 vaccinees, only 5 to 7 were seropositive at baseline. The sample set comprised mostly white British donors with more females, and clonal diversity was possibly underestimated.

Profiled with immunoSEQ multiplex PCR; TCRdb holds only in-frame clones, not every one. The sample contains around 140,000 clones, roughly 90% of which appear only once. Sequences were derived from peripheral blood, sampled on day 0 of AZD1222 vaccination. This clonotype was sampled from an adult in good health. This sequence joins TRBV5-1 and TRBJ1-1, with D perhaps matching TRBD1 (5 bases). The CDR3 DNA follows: TGCGCCAGCAGCCGGATCCCCTCCCTAGGGGCTGTAGGAAACACTGAAGCTTTCTTT. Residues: CASSRIPSLGAVGNTEAFF.